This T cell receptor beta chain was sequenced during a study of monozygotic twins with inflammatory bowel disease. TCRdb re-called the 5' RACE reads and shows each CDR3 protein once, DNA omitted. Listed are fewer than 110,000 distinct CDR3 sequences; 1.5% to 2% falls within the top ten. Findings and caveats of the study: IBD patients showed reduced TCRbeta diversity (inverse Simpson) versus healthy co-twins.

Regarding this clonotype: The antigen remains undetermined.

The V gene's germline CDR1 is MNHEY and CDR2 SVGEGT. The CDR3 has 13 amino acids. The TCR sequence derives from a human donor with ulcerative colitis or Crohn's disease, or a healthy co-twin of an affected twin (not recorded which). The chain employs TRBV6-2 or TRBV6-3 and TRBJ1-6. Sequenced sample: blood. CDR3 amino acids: CASKRLGNSPLHF.